The 31 T cell receptor beta chains given below trace back to one sample, sequenced in a study of blood T cells in healthy people across ages (dated by TCRdb to 2013 to 2016). The method behind the library was 5' RACE. Instrument used: Illumina HiSeq 2500. A second roughly 7 to 12 cycle PCR used a sample-barcoded 5' primer and a J-beta primer mix. TCRdb trimmed public reads at Q25 via fastp, called clones via MiXCR and kept in-frame beta chains. Each entry merges the rows of one CDR3 protein and shows their most common DNA and genes. This sample is represented by 700,000 to 900,000 distinct CDR3 sequences; roughly 25% of them were singletons. The ten biggest clones cover approximately 2.9% of the sample. In addition, the sample was reused for a study of T cells of mothers and their children.

Sample: blood. Receptors were obtained from a boy between 10 and 17 years old in good health.

This clonotype has only a few counts. The chain joins TRBV7-3 to TRBJ2-1; D is unresolved. The germline V gene has CDR1 SGHTA and CDR2 FQGTGA. The CDR3 has 14 residues. V lost 5 bases to trimming and J lost 5 bases, with 13 bases between them. The CDR3 nucleotides are TGTGCCAGCAGCACAACCGGGTCGGACAATGAGCAGTTCTTC. This gives the protein CASSTTGSDNEQFF.

CDR3 nucleotides: TGCAGCGTTGCGGACAGGGAAGCCTATGGCTACACCTTC. It specifies CSVADREAYGYTF. The chain is built from TRBV29-1 and TRBJ1-2; 8 bases fit TRBD1. CDR1 and CDR2 (germline): SQVTM, ANQGSEA. V was clipped by 4 bases and J by 4 bases; unmatched bases: 5. The CDR3 length is 13 residues.

The rearrangement joins TRBV12-3 or TRBV12-4 to TRBJ2-3, with 10 positions matching TRBD1. The CDR3 spans 16 residues. The V segment lost 6 bases and the J segment 2 bases; nucleotides outside the gene matches: 8. The CDR3 coding sequence is TGTGCCAGCAGGACGGACAGGGGGATTTTCACAGATACGCAGTATTTT. Its translation is CASRTDRGIFTDTQYF.

The table lists this clonotype with a few counts. The chain joins TRBV20-1 to TRBJ2-5; possibly TRBD2 for D (6 bases). In germline, CDR1 is DFQATT, CDR2 SNEGSKA (reference sequence). CDR3 length: 15 amino acids. With 0 bases removed from V and 2 bases from J, the gap between germline ends came to 13 bases. CDR3 bases: TGCAGTGCTAGAGACGGGACTCACGTACAAGAGACCCAGTACTTC. Residues: CSARDGTHVQETQYF.

This clonotype was observed a handful of times. The chain links TRBV10-1 to TRBJ2-7; 7 nucleotides match TRBD1. The CDR3 has 14 amino acids. Losses at the gene ends were 4 bases for V and 2 bases for J; bases not matched to a gene: 5. CDR1 is WNHNN and CDR2 is SYGVQD in the germline V gene (reference sequence). In DNA form, the CDR3 reads TGCGCCAGCAGTGCCGGGACAGTGGCCTACGAGCAGTACTTC. Translation gives CASSAGTVAYEQYF.

A single count supports this clonotype. The chain joins TRBV3-1 to TRBJ1-1; D remains ambiguous. The CDR3 consists of 15 residues. V was clipped by 1 base and J by 5 bases, with 14 bases between them. Germline lookup yields CDR1 LGHDT and CDR2 YNNKEL (reference sequence). The CDR3 loop reads CASSQAAPLATEAFF. In DNA, the CDR3 is TGTGCCAGCAGCCAAGCGGCCCCATTGGCAACTGAAGCTTTCTTT.

The V gene is TRBV10-3, the J gene TRBJ2-1; 11 bases map to TRBD2. The germline V gene encodes CDR1 ENHRY and CDR2 SYGVKD. The CDR3 consists of 18 residues. The junction had 11 bases not matched to a gene; V was cut back by 6 bases and J by 1 base. CDR3 region: CAIRARLAGPQSYNEQFF. The CDR3 region has the DNA TGTGCCATCAGGGCTAGACTAGCGGGACCGCAATCCTACAATGAGCAGTTCTTC.

This clonotype has only a few counts. The rearrangement links TRBV20-1 to TRBJ1-2, with unresolved D. The CDR3 is 14 amino acids. The V gene lost 0 bases and the J gene lost 4 bases, with 12 bases spanning the gap. Germline lookup yields CDR1 DFQATT and CDR2 SNEGSKA (reference sequence). For the CDR3, the DNA is TGCAGTGCTAGAGACGAAAGATTGTCCTATGGCTACACCTTC. Residues: CSARDERLSYGYTF.

In this sample, this clonotype turned up a few times. The chain combines TRBV12-3 or TRBV12-4 with TRBJ2-2; 9 nucleotides align to TRBD1. The V and J ends lost 5 bases and 6 bases, in that order; junction bases with no gene match: 16. This CDR3 comprises 18 residues. CDR3 in amino acids: CASSPMGPGQGKSGELFF. The CDR3 nucleotides are TGTGCCAGCAGTCCCATGGGGCCCGGACAGGGGAAGTCCGGGGAGCTGTTTTTT.

The sample holds a few counts of this clonotype. This chain joins TRBV10-3 and TRBJ2-7; D gene unclear. Trimming left V 6 bases short and J 2 bases short, with 14 bases between. The CDR3 length is 14 residues. Germline CDR1 and CDR2: ENHRY and SYGVKD. CDR3 coding DNA: TGTGCCATCAGCAGCACAATTGTGGCCTACGAGCAGTACTTC. As protein: CAISSTIVAYEQYF.

This clonotype has just a few counts. The chain carries TRBV5-1 and TRBJ2-5; D remains unclear. V was shortened by 1 base and J by 4 bases, with 14 bases between the two germline ends. The CDR3 has 15 amino acids. The germline V gene has CDR1 SGHRS and CDR2 YFSETQ. The DNA of the CDR3 is TGCGCCAGCAGCTTGACCGGAAACCCTCGAGAGACCCAGTACTTC. Translation: CASSLTGNPRETQYF.

V gene TRBV25-1 combines with J gene TRBJ2-7; D ambiguous. The CDR3 has 13 amino acids. CDR1 MGHDK and CDR2 SYGVNS come from the germline V gene. V shed 6 bases and J shed 6 bases, with 15 bases lying between them. CDR3 sequence reads: CASSPTVRSEQYF. The DNA of the CDR3 is TGTGCCAGCAGCCCCACGGTCCGAAGCGAGCAGTACTTC.

V and J are TRBV11-2 and TRBJ1-2; D is unresolved. Germline values: CDR1 SGHAT, CDR2 FQNNGV. The CDR3 sequence is 15 residues long. V lost 3 bases to trimming and J lost 2 bases, with 13 bases between them. CDR3 loop: CASSFSQRGNYGYTF. As DNA, the CDR3 is TGTGCCAGCAGCTTCTCACAGAGAGGGAACTATGGCTACACCTTC.

The J gene is TRBJ2-7, the V gene TRBV6-5; D not resolved. The CDR3 sequence is 16 residues long. Germline lookup yields CDR1 MNHEY and CDR2 SVGAGI. Trimming removed 2 bases from V and 3 bases from J, with 17 bases in between. In nucleotides, the CDR3 is TGTGCCAGCAGTTACGACTCCGGTGGTTACCTCTACGAGCAGTACTTC. It is translated as CASSYDSGGYLYEQYF.

This clonotype was observed a few times. The chain carries TRBV10-2 and TRBJ2-5; tentatively, D is TRBD1 (5 bases). Between the trimmed V and J ends, which lost 2 bases and 3 bases, there was a span of 13 bases. The CDR3 extends over 15 amino acids. Germline V CDR1 and CDR2: WSHSY, SAAADI. The DNA of the CDR3 is TGCGCCAGCAGTGAGAGTACAGGTGGCAAAGAGACCCAGTACTTC. Translation: CASSESTGGKETQYF.

The CDR3 DNA reads TGCGCCAGCAGTCCTCCCGCGGCCGGGAAAAACATTCAGTACTTC. Its protein product is CASSPPAAGKNIQYF. V and J are TRBV23-1 and TRBJ2-4, with D uncertain. TRBV23-1 falls under the ORF class, with uncertain function. The CDR3 runs 15 residues. The germline V and J ends were trimmed by 4 bases and 4 bases, with 14 bases remaining between them.

Only a few counts were recorded for this clonotype. V gene TRBV29-1 combines with J gene TRBJ2-1; no firm D call. The V end was cut by 4 bases, the J end by 1 base, with 11 bases between. Per germline, CDR1 SQVTM and CDR2 ANQGSEA. This CDR3 comprises 14 residues. CDR3 in DNA: TGCAGCGTTGGACCGGCCCAGTCCTACAATGAGCAGTTCTTC. Translation gives CSVGPAQSYNEQFF.

The chain's CDR3 is CASSLQVVGAEQYF. In DNA form, the CDR3 reads TGTGCCAGCAGTTTACAGGTGGTGGGGGCCGAGCAGTACTTC. The V gene is TRBV27, the J gene TRBJ2-5; possible D gene TRBD1, 6 bases. With the DNA end fitting TRBJ2-7 better, the J assignment may be wrong. CDR1 is MNHEY and CDR2 is SMNVEV in the germline V gene (reference sequence). CDR3 length equals 14 residues.

The rearrangement uses TRBV29-1 and TRBJ2-1, with 7 bases identical to TRBD2. CDR3 length: 13 residues. Trimming cost V 4 bases and J 1 base; bases outside gene matches: 1. In germline, CDR1 is SQVTM, CDR2 ANQGSEA. The CDR3 DNA is TGCAGCGTTGGGGGGGGTTCCTACAATGAGCAGTTCTTC. Translating it yields CSVGGGSYNEQFF.

This clonotype was counted ten times or more. V usage is TRBV6-6 and J usage is TRBJ1-1; 7 nucleotides match TRBD1. CDR1 and CDR2 (germline): MNHNY, SVGAGI (reference sequence). The CDR3 runs 13 residues. Germline trimming cut 4 bases from V and 5 bases from J; bases unmatched to any gene: 4. The chain's CDR3 is CASSSQGGTEAFF. CDR3 DNA: TGTGCCAGCAGTTCCCAGGGGGGGACTGAAGCTTTCTTT.

CDR3 in amino acids: CASSFTGAGDTQYF. CDR3 nucleotides: TGCGCCAGCAGCTTTACCGGGGCAGGAGATACGCAGTATTTT. The rearrangement joins TRBV5-1 to TRBJ2-3, with D perhaps matching TRBD1 or TRBD2 (5 bases each). The CDR3 is 14 amino acids. Germline V CDR1 and CDR2: SGHRS, YFSETQ. V was clipped by 2 bases and J by 5 bases, with 12 bases between them.

The chain uses TRBV2 and TRBJ2-6; D is possibly TRBD1 or TRBD2 (5 bases each). CDR1 and CDR2 (germline): SNHLY, FYNNEI. V dropped 3 bases and J dropped 0 bases, with 6 bases sitting between them. The CDR3 has 15 residues. The chain's CDR3 is CASSEGTSGANVLTF. CDR3 bases: TGTGCCAGCAGTGAGGGGACCTCTGGGGCCAACGTCCTGACTTTC.

The rearrangement joins TRBV7-2 to TRBJ2-3, with 9 bases matching TRBD1. Germline CDR1 is SGHTA and CDR2 is FQGNSA. The CDR3 is 14 amino acids. V was clipped by 5 bases and J by 4 bases; unmatched bases: 4. The CDR3 reads CASSLRQGADTQYF. In DNA, the CDR3 is TGTGCCAGCAGCCTAAGACAGGGGGCAGATACGCAGTATTTT. Full variable domain (outside the CDR3, taken from reference TRBV7-2 and TRBJ2-3): GAGVSQSPSNKVTEKGKDVELRCDPISGHTALYWYRQSLGQGLEFLIYFQGNSAPDKSGLPSDRFSAERTGGSVSTLTIQRTQQEDSAVYLCASSLRQGADTQYFGPGTRLTVL.

This clonotype occurred a few times. The rearrangement links TRBV29-1 to TRBJ2-2, with 13 bases aligning to TRBD2. This CDR3 has 15 residues. The V and J ends lost 6 bases and 5 bases, in that order; junction bases with no gene match: 6. Germline CDR1 is SQVTM and CDR2 is ANQGSEA. In nucleotides, the CDR3 is TGCAGCGTCGCACTAGCGGGGGGGCATACCGGGGAGCTGTTTTTT. Its translation: CSVALAGGHTGELFF.

This clonotype was counted a few times. The genes are TRBV27 and TRBJ2-1; D is unclear. V shed 2 bases and J shed 5 bases, with 10 bases lying between them. The V gene's germline CDR1 is MNHEY and CDR2 SMNVEV (reference sequence). The CDR3 sequence is 14 residues long. The CDR3 here is CASSLMSTHNEQFF. The CDR3 nucleotides are TGTGCCAGCAGTTTAATGTCTACCCACAATGAGCAGTTCTTC.

The chain is built from TRBV10-1 and TRBJ1-1; D uncertain. Trimming took off 3 bases at V and 3 bases at J, with 5 bases between the two ends. CDR1 and CDR2 (germline): WNHNN, SYGVQD (reference sequence). The CDR3 covers 12 residues. CDR3 sequence reads: CASSDSDTEAFF. CDR3 bases: TGCGCCAGCAGTGACAGCGACACTGAAGCTTTCTTT.

CDR3 in DNA: TGCGCCAGCAGCCAAGATGGGAGCGGGGGGGCCGTAACAGATACGCAGTATTTT. Its translation is CASSQDGSGGAVTDTQYF. V gene TRBV4-1 combines with J gene TRBJ2-3, with 10 nucleotides matching TRBD2. This CDR3 is 18 amino acids long. J lost 3 bases, V lost 0 bases, and 9 bases had no gene match. CDR1 MGHRA and CDR2 YSYEKL come from the germline V gene.

Many counts were recorded for this clonotype. The chain links TRBV19 to TRBJ2-1; the match to TRBD2 covers 11 bases. The CDR3 runs 15 residues. V dropped 7 bases and J dropped 3; count of bases not matched to a gene: 5. Germline lookup yields CDR1 LNHDA and CDR2 SQIVND (reference sequence). CDR3 region: CASKLAGGGYNEQFF. The CDR3 nucleotides read TGTGCCAGTAAGCTAGCGGGAGGAGGCTACAATGAGCAGTTCTTC.

Only a few counts were recorded for this clonotype. V and J are TRBV6-5 and TRBJ1-4; D gene unclear. V lost 7 bases, J lost 8 bases, and 14 bases lay in between. Germline assignment: CDR1 MNHEY and CDR2 SVGAGI. The CDR3 loop spans 13 amino acids. CDR3 in amino acids: CASKKRVGEKLFF. CDR3 bases: TGTGCCAGCAAGAAGAGAGTGGGGGAAAAACTGTTTTTT.

Concerning this clonotype: The junction departs from germline at one end; a sequencing error may be responsible. This chain joins TRBV20-1 and TRBJ1-4, with TRBD1 matching 11 bases. The CDR3 runs 18 residues. CDR1 is DFQATT, CDR2 SNEGSKA, per germline (reference sequence). This CDR3 reads CSAGDGKGQGDLRGKLFF. The DNA for the CDR3 is TGCAGTGCTGGAGACGGGAAGGGACAGGGGGATCTGAGGGGAAAACTGTTTTTT.

This rearrangement joins TRBV20-1 to TRBJ1-1; D may be TRBD1 (6 bases). The V gene's germline CDR1 is DFQATT and CDR2 SNEGSKA (reference sequence). CDR3 size: 14 residues. V was shortened by 1 base and J by 4 bases, with 13 bases between the two germline ends. For the CDR3, the DNA is TGCAGTGCTAGAGTGGGGGGGCTCGTCACTGAAGCTTTCTTT. As protein: CSARVGGLVTEAFF.